One sample yielded the 21 T cell receptor beta chains listed below, sequenced in a study of T cell changes during pregnancy in multiple sclerosis (dated by TCRdb to the late 2010s). Library method: the immunoSEQ multiplex PCR assay. The table comes from immuneACCESS by way of TCRdb, which keeps in-frame sequences with V and J called. Part of the clones is missing from these tables; in studies checked, under half for an unresolved V gene and the rest for unknown reasons. Here the sample has more than 70,000 clones; roughly 92% occur a single time. The biggest ten clones account for approximately 2.4% of the sample. The input for sequencing was peripheral blood, taken before pregnancy. The receptors derive from a female donor with multiple sclerosis, enrolled in a pregnancy study.

This clone was recorded only once. J is TRBJ1-5 and V is TRBV10-3; the match to TRBD1 covers 7 bases. The CDR3 extends over 15 amino acids. J lost 4 bases, V lost 2 bases, and 5 bases had no gene match. Germline loops: CDR1 ENHRY, CDR2 SYGVKD. CDR3 in DNA: TGTGCCATCAGTGAGGGGGGGACAGTAAATCAGCCCCAGCATTTT. This translates into CAISEGGTVNQPQHF.

This clone was counted only a few times. V gene TRBV27 combines with J gene TRBJ1-1; D gene unclear. Trimming took 5 bases from V and 4 from J, leaving 11 bases between them. This CDR3 spans 13 amino acids. Germline-derived CDR1 and CDR2 are MNHEY and SMNVEV (reference sequence). CDR3 sequence reads: CASSRPRSTEAFF. The DNA of the CDR3 is TGTGCCAGCAGTCGTCCTAGGTCCACTGAAGCTTTCTTT.

The chain carries TRBV4-2 and TRBJ1-2, with a tentative D call TRBD1 (5 bases). This CDR3 has 16 amino acids. The ends were cut back, 1 base at V and 4 bases at J, with 16 bases in the middle. Germline V gene lookup returns CDR1 LGHNA and CDR2 YNFKEQ. The CDR3 DNA reads as TGTGCCAGCAGCCAAGTCTCACAGGATTTGGGCTATGGCTACACCTTC. Encoded protein: CASSQVSQDLGYGYTF.

The chain combines TRBV25-1 with TRBJ2-3, with 9 bases that match TRBD2. The CDR3 loop spans 17 amino acids. In germline, CDR1 is MGHDK, CDR2 SYGVNS. V dropped 4 bases and J dropped 0; count of bases not matched to a gene: 8. In DNA, the CDR3 is TGTGCCAGCAGTGGACTAGCGGAAACTCCTAGCACAGATACGCAGTATTTT. The encoded protein is CASSGLAETPSTDTQYF.

This clone was counted a single time. The rearrangement joins TRBV7-2 to TRBJ2-7; D is ambiguous. Germline CDR1 SGHTA, CDR2 FQGNSA. V was clipped by 4 bases and J by 4 bases, with 17 bases between them. This CDR3 comprises 15 residues. CDR3 in amino acids: CASSSNRGSQYEQYF. DNA of the CDR3: TGTGCCAGCAGCTCCAATCGCGGAAGTCAATACGAGCAGTACTTC.

The CDR3 sequence: CASSPDSNGVSYNEQFF. DNA of the CDR3: TGTGCCAGCAGTCCTGACTCTAACGGAGTCTCCTACAATGAGCAGTTCTTC. The chain is built from TRBV28 and TRBJ2-1; D not resolved. The V and J ends lost 5 bases and 0 bases respectively, with 17 bases between them. The CDR3 has 17 residues. The V gene's germline CDR1 is MDHEN and CDR2 SYDVKM.

V and J are TRBV6-5 and TRBJ1-5, with 7 bases that match TRBD1. J was trimmed by 4 bases and V by 6 bases; bases with no gene match: 6. Germline CDR1 reads MNHEY; CDR2 reads SVGAGI. The CDR3 runs to 14 residues. The CDR3 protein is CASSLGQENQPQHF. The DNA for the CDR3 is TGTGCCAGCAGCCTCGGACAGGAAAATCAGCCCCAGCATTTT.

This chain links TRBV5-8 with TRBJ2-7, with 9 nucleotides matching TRBD1. The CDR3 sequence is 15 residues long. V shed 2 bases and J 6 bases; nucleotides not matched to a gene: 9. CDR1 and CDR2 (germline): SGHTS, YDEGEE. CDR3 nucleotides: TGTGCCAGCAGCTTAGGCGGACAGGGGAGTACCGAGCAGTACTTC. It encodes CASSLGGQGSTEQYF.

The chain recombines TRBV7-9 with TRBJ2-2; a possible D gene is TRBD1 (5 bases). Per germline, CDR1 SEHNR and CDR2 FQNEAQ (reference sequence). Trimming took 1 base from V and 3 from J, leaving 9 bases between them. The CDR3 extends over 15 amino acids. The CDR3: CASSLGVGDTGELFF. The CDR3 bases are TGTGCCAGCAGCTTAGGGGTAGGGGACACCGGGGAGCTGTTTTTT.

The chain employs TRBV18 and TRBJ1-1, with D possibly TRBD1 on 6 matching bases. This CDR3 is built from 14 residues. Trimming took off 3 bases at V and 2 bases at J, with 10 bases between the two ends. The germline V gene has CDR1 KGHSH and CDR2 LQKENI. The DNA of the CDR3 is TGTGCCAGCTCACCCAGGACAGAAAACACTGAAGCTTTCTTT. This codes for CASSPRTENTEAFF.

The CDR3 bases are TGTGCCAGCAGCGGCGGGACAGACTATGGCTACACCTTC. This encodes CASSGGTDYGYTF. This rearrangement joins TRBV16 to TRBJ1-2; the match to TRBD1 covers 7 bases. This CDR3 is 13 amino acids long. Germline V CDR1 and CDR2: KGHSY, FQNENV. V dropped 5 bases and J dropped 3; count of bases not matched to a gene: 3.

This rearrangement joins TRBV7-9 to TRBJ1-4; 7 bases line up with TRBD1. The CDR3 is made up of 15 amino acids. Trimming took 5 bases from V and 5 from J; bases not matched to a gene: 8. Germline CDR1 and CDR2: SEHNR and FQNEAQ (reference sequence). CDR3 in amino acids: CASSPSTGINEKLFF. CDR3 nucleotide sequence: TGTGCCAGCAGCCCCTCGACAGGGATAAATGAAAAACTGTTTTTT.

The chain couples TRBV11-2 to TRBJ2-3, with TRBD1 matching over 7 bases. The germline V gene has CDR1 SGHAT and CDR2 FQNNGV. V shed 8 bases, J shed 1 base, and the junction held 6 bases outside the gene matches. This CDR3 region has 14 residues. The CDR3 region is CASHWDSRTDTQYF. CDR3 nucleotides: TGTGCCAGCCACTGGGACAGTCGCACAGATACGCAGTATTTT.

The chain links TRBV5-1 to TRBJ2-3; 12 bases are shared with TRBD2. The CDR3 is 16 residues long. Germline V gives CDR1 SGHRS, CDR2 YFSETQ. Trimming took 4 bases from V and 2 from J; bases not matched to a gene: 5. Here the CDR3 reads CASSIRTSGVTDTQYF. The CDR3 DNA follows: TGCGCCAGCAGCATAAGGACTAGCGGGGTCACAGATACGCAGTATTTT.

The rearrangement links TRBV6-5 to TRBJ2-7; TRBD1 matches 7 bases. This CDR3 spans 14 amino acids. Germline V CDR1 and CDR2: MNHEY, SVGAGI. J was trimmed by 4 bases and V by 5 bases; bases with no gene match: 8. This CDR3 reads CASSTPGQLYEQYF. The CDR3 nucleotides are TGTGCCAGCAGTACGCCGGGACAGCTATACGAGCAGTACTTC.

The CDR3 DNA sequence: TGTGCCAGCAGCTCAACCTTGTGGGAGTTGGACAATGAGCAGTTCTTC. This sequence encodes CASSSTLWELDNEQFF. The chain couples TRBV13 to TRBJ2-1; D is possibly TRBD2 (5 bases). In germline, CDR1 is PRHDT, CDR2 FYEKMQ (reference sequence). This CDR3 is 16 amino acids long. Trimming took 4 bases from V and 5 from J, leaving 18 bases between them.

The J gene is TRBJ2-3, the V gene TRBV27; TRBD2 aligns across 9 bases. J gave up 4 bases and V 8 bases, and 13 bases lay outside the gene matches. The CDR3 is 16 amino acids. The germline gives CDR1 MNHEY, CDR2 SMNVEV (reference sequence). CDR3 DNA: TGTGCCAGCCGCGAAGGGCCAGCGGGAGGTTCAGATACGCAGTATTTT. It yields the protein CASREGPAGGSDTQYF.

The chain links TRBV7-9 to TRBJ2-1; D remains ambiguous. There are 11 residues in the CDR3. V lost 6 bases and J 8 bases, leaving 8 bases between the germline ends. Germline V lookup: CDR1 SEHNR, CDR2 FQNEAQ (reference sequence). The DNA of the CDR3 is TGTGCCAGCAGGGTAACACATGAGCAGTTCTTC. Its protein product is CASRVTHEQFF. The entire variable domain, with the rest obtained from reference TRBV7-9 and TRBJ2-1, is as follows: DTGVSQNPRHKITKRGQNVTFRCDPISEHNRLYWYRQTLGQGPEFLTYFQNEAQLEKSRLLSDRFSAERPKGSFSTLEIQRTEQGDSAMYLCASRVTHEQFFGPGTRLTVL.

The rearrangement uses TRBV7-9 and TRBJ2-5; D might be TRBD1 (5 bases). V was clipped by 5 bases and J by 2 bases, with 12 bases between them. The CDR3 has 14 residues. Germline V CDR1 and CDR2: SEHNR, FQNEAQ (reference sequence). The CDR3, as DNA: TGTGCCAGCAGCGAAGACAGCCTACAAGAGACCCAGTACTTC. This codes for CASSEDSLQETQYF.

This rearrangement joins TRBV5-6 to TRBJ2-7, with 9 bases aligning to TRBD2. V was clipped by 3 bases and J by 4 bases; unmatched bases: 11. This CDR3 is 16 amino acids long. Germline CDR1 reads SGHDT; CDR2 reads YYEEEE. CDR3 nucleotides: TGTGCCAGCAGCTGGTCTGAGGGACTAGCTAATTACGAGCAGTACTTC. Translating gives CASSWSEGLANYEQYF.

Comment on this clone: At one boundary the junction diverges from the germline segment, which might be a read error. The chain is built from TRBV5-4 and TRBJ1-3, with D perhaps TRBD1 (5 bases). Germline lookup yields CDR1 SGHNT and CDR2 YYREEE (reference sequence). The CDR3 length is 14 residues. The CDR3 reads CASSPGGSGNTIYF. The CDR3 DNA sequence: TGCGCCAGCAGCCCCGGGGGCTCTGGAAACACCATATATTTT.